The 18 T cell receptor beta chains given below trace back to one sample, sequenced in a study of T-cell reconstitution after alpha-beta-depleted transplantation in children. The library targeted TCRbeta and was prepared with unique molecular identifiers. TCRdb recomputed calls from the PCR reads with MiXCR, one row per CDR3 protein. The sample shows hundreds of thousands of distinct CDR3 sequences, about 9.5% of them seen only once. Sequences were derived from PBMCs, sampled before TCRalphabeta/CD19-depleted stem cell transplant. The source of these receptors is a boy younger than two with acute myeloid leukemia, due to receive a stem cell transplant.

This clonotype was seen repeatedly, ten times or more. One end of the junction does not line up with germline, which may come from a read error. This sequence joins TRBV7-7 and TRBJ2-1; D not resolved. Germline V lookup: CDR1 SSHAT, CDR2 FNYEAQ (reference sequence). The CDR3 is 15 residues long. CDR3 coding DNA: TGTGCTAGCAGCCCAGAGAGGAGCTCCTACAATGAGCAGTTCTTC. Its translation: CASSPERSSYNEQFF. Variable domain in full (rest from reference TRBV7-7 and TRBJ2-1): GAGVSQSPRYKVTKRGQDVTLRCDPISSHATLYWYQQALGQGPEFLTYFNYEAQPDKSGLPSDRFSAERPEGSISTLTIQRTEQRDSAMYRCASSPERSSYNEQFFGPGTRLTVL.

For the CDR3, the DNA is TGCAGTGCTAGAGATAGCGGGACAGGGCATCATCCCTACGAGCAGTACTTC. Its translation: CSARDSGTGHHPYEQYF. J is TRBJ2-7 and V is TRBV20-1, with D maybe TRBD1 (9 bases). The V end lost 0 bases, the J end lost 2 bases, and 20 bases lay between the germline ends. Germline V gene lookup returns CDR1 DFQATT and CDR2 SNEGSKA (reference sequence). CDR3 length equals 17 residues.

This clonotype was recorded many times. This chain joins TRBV12-3 or TRBV12-4 and TRBJ1-1, with D possibly being TRBD1 (6 bases). The CDR3 is 14 amino acids. The V and J ends lost 7 bases and 1 base respectively, with 13 bases between them. The CDR3 DNA is TGTGCCAGCACCGTACAGGGATCGAACACTGAAGCTTTCTTT. This sequence encodes CASTVQGSNTEAFF.

This clonotype was seen at least ten times. This chain connects TRBV20-1 to TRBJ2-1; D is undetermined. The CDR3 runs 14 residues. Germline CDR1 reads DFQATT; CDR2 reads SNEGSKA (reference sequence). V lost 6 bases to trimming and J lost 3 bases, with 15 bases between them. As DNA, the CDR3 is TGCAGTGCCCCCCGACTTCAAATCTACAATGAGCAGTTCTTC. This sequence encodes CSAPRLQIYNEQFF.

This clonotype was picked up a small number of times. J is TRBJ1-2 and V is TRBV13; 10 bases agree with TRBD1. Germline V CDR1 and CDR2: PRHDT, FYEKMQ (reference sequence). The junction had 6 bases not matched to a gene; V was cut back by 0 bases and J by 8 bases. The CDR3 spans 15 residues. CDR3 residues: CASSLGTGQGDGYTF. Written as DNA, the CDR3 is TGTGCCAGCAGCTTAGGAACCGGACAGGGGGACGGCTACACCTTC. Drawing the rest from reference TRBV13 and TRBJ1-2, the complete variable domain is AAGVIQSPRHLIKEKRETATLKCYPIPRHDTVYWYQQGPGQDPQFLISFYEKMQSDKGSIPDRFSAQQFSDYHSELNMSSLELGDSALYFCASSLGTGQGDGYTFGSGTRLTVV.

The chain has TRBV7-3 and TRBJ2-1; TRBD2 agrees at 7 bases. The CDR3 has 14 amino acids. Per germline, CDR1 SGHTA and CDR2 FQGTGA. V trimming: 2 bases; J trimming: 6 bases; junction bases outside the gene matches: 4. For the CDR3, the DNA is TGTGCCAGCAGCTTATCGGGGGAGGGCAATGAGCAGTTCTTC. Translated, it gives CASSLSGEGNEQFF.

The rearrangement links TRBV6-1 to TRBJ2-4; possibly TRBD2 for D (7 bases). CDR1 is MNHNS, CDR2 SASEGT, per germline. Trimming pared 3 bases from V and 6 bases from J, leaving 18 bases between. The CDR3 length is 16 residues. DNA for the CDR3: TGTGCCAGCAGTGAGCGGGGGCTAGCGCGCGGAAACATTCAGTACTTC. This gives the protein CASSERGLARGNIQYF.

In this sample, this clonotype turned up many times. This chain links TRBV29-1 with TRBJ1-2; 8 bases map to TRBD1. After removal of 4 bases from V and 2 bases from J, the junction contained 0 bases not matched to a gene. CDR3 length: 12 residues. CDR1 is SQVTM and CDR2 is ANQGSEA in the germline V gene. The CDR3 reads CSVGQGNYGYTF. The CDR3 DNA reads as TGCAGCGTTGGACAGGGGAACTATGGCTACACCTTC.

This clonotype was seen more than once but under ten times. The chain uses TRBV19 and TRBJ1-5, with 9 bases that match TRBD1. V shed 6 bases, J shed 5 bases, and the junction held 8 bases outside the gene matches. CDR1 and CDR2 from the germline V gene are LNHDA and SQIVND (reference sequence). This CDR3 spans 15 amino acids. CDR3 coding DNA: TGTGCCAGTAGCCAACCCGACAGGGGGTATCAGCCCCAGCATTTT. Amino acid sequence: CASSQPDRGYQPQHF. Drawing the rest from reference TRBV19 and TRBJ1-5, the complete variable domain is DGGITQSPKYLFRKEGQNVTLSCEQNLNHDAMYWYRQDPGQGLRLIYYSQIVNDFQKGDIAEGYSVSREKKESFPLTVTSAQKNPTAFYLCASSQPDRGYQPQHFGDGTRLSIL.

This clonotype was seen at least ten times. The chain combines TRBV12-3 or TRBV12-4 with TRBJ2-5; TRBD1 agrees at 7 bases. V lost 4 bases and J lost 5; bases outside the gene matches: 10. The CDR3 loop spans 15 amino acids. The CDR3 loop reads CASSSPTGSRETQYF. CDR3 bases: TGTGCCAGCAGTTCCCCGACAGGGTCACGGGAGACCCAGTACTTC.

DNA of the CDR3: TGCGCCAGCAGCCACGGCCAAAGAGGATACGAGCAGTACTTC. It yields the protein CASSHGQRGYEQYF. The chain joins TRBV4-3 to TRBJ2-7; D is unclear. V lost 3 bases to trimming and J lost 4 bases, with 13 bases between them. Germline V gives CDR1 LGHNA, CDR2 YSLEER. The CDR3 spans 14 residues.

Ten or more counts support this clonotype. The chain couples TRBV10-2 to TRBJ2-2, with 16 bases lining up with TRBD2. V shed 6 bases and J 6 bases; nucleotides not matched to a gene: 1. CDR3 length: 15 amino acids. The germline CDR1 and CDR2 sequences are WSHSY and SAAADI. Here the CDR3 DNA reads TGCGCCAGCAGGGGACTAGCGGGAGGGCCCGGGGAGCTGTTTTTT. Its translation is CASRGLAGGPGELFF.

The table lists this clonotype with many counts. The chain is built from TRBV28 and TRBJ2-1; 11 positions agree with TRBD2. V was pared by 5 bases and J by 3 bases, with 3 bases of the junction left unmatched. The germline V gene has CDR1 MDHEN and CDR2 SYDVKM. The CDR3 has 15 amino acids. The CDR3, as DNA: TGTGCCAGCAGTGTTCTAGCGGGAGGCTACAATGAGCAGTTCTTC. This translates into CASSVLAGGYNEQFF. Filled out from reference TRBV28 and TRBJ2-1, the complete variable domain reads DVKVTQSSRYLVKRTGEKVFLECVQDMDHENMFWYRQDPGLGLRLIYFSYDVKMKEKGDIPEGYSVSREKKERFSLILESASTNQTSMYLCASSVLAGGYNEQFFGPGTRLTVL.

As for this clonotype: One base away lies a much larger clone, so this may be a sequencing read error. The chain carries TRBV28 and TRBJ2-2; TRBD2 is a possible D gene (5 bases). CDR1 MDHEN and CDR2 SYDVKM come from the germline V gene. Trimming pared 3 bases from V and 0 bases from J, leaving 11 bases between. This CDR3 spans 16 amino acids. For the CDR3, the DNA is TGTGCCAGCAGTTTCAGGACTGGGGCGAACACCGGGGAGCTGTTTTTT. Its translation: CASSFRTGANTGELFF.

This clonotype was detected many times. The genes are TRBV10-3 and TRBJ2-1; tentatively, D is TRBD2 (6 bases). Germline CDR1 reads ENHRY; CDR2 reads SYGVKD. Deletions cut 4 bases from V and 3 bases from J, with 22 bases between. This CDR3 has 18 residues. CDR3 amino acids: CAISGVGGSVYLYNEQFF. The DNA for the CDR3 is TGTGCCATCAGTGGGGTCGGAGGGAGCGTTTACCTCTACAATGAGCAGTTCTTC.

The chain joins TRBV12-5 to TRBJ1-5, with 9 positions matching TRBD1. The germline V gene encodes CDR1 LGHNT and CDR2 FRNRAP. J gave up 4 bases and V 0 bases, and 10 bases lay outside the gene matches. This CDR3 comprises 18 residues. This CDR3 is CASGLVLVRDRDNQPQHF. CDR3 DNA: TGTGCTAGTGGTTTGGTACTGGTTCGGGACAGGGATAATCAGCCCCAGCATTTT.

This clonotype was seen a few times. This chain uses TRBV5-1 with TRBJ1-1; D is unresolved. Trimming took 1 base from V and 1 from J, leaving 8 bases between them. The length of the CDR3 is 14 residues. Per the germline V gene, CDR1 is SGHRS and CDR2 is YFSETQ. As DNA, the CDR3 is TGCGCCAGCAGCTTGACCACCCCGAACACTGAAGCTTTCTTT. This gives the protein CASSLTTPNTEAFF.

The chain joins TRBV13 to TRBJ2-3; 10 bases map to TRBD2. Unmatched junction bases numbered 4, after V lost 2 bases and J lost 2 bases. The CDR3 is 16 residues long. From germline, CDR1 is PRHDT and CDR2 FYEKMQ (reference sequence). CDR3: CASSLNLAGATDTQYF. In nucleotides, the CDR3 is TGTGCCAGCAGCTTAAATCTAGCGGGGGCCACAGATACGCAGTATTTT.